In this sample, the clone carrying this T cell receptor beta chain turned up once. Described treatment: over 15 received Ad26.COV2.S at low or high dose, single or two shots; five or six received placebo; per-sample allocation not given. After the first vaccine or placebo injection, samples were drawn on day 63. The CDR3 is made up of 12 amino acids. Germline V CDR1 and CDR2: MDHEN, SYDVKM. The junction had 5 bases not matched to a gene; V was cut back by 8 bases and J by 5 bases. The sample is drawn from a study of Ad26.COV2.S vaccination and SARS-CoV-2 variants. Across the whole study: The vaccine Ad26.COV2.S was put into the muscle once, or twice with 56 days between.

Produced via immunoSEQ multiplex PCR; TCRdb's table is partial and in-frame only. The table has some 290,000 clones, just under 85% seen once. The sequence came from a person aged 18-60 years who received the Ad26.COV2.S COVID-19 vaccine or a placebo. The sample consisted of peripheral blood, taken in a trial of Ad26.COV2.S vaccine versus placebo. The genes are TRBV28 and TRBJ1-2; 7 nucleotides match TRBD1. CDR3 in amino acids: CASRQGIYGYTF. The CDR3 bases are TGTGCCAGCCGACAGGGAATATATGGCTACACCTTC.